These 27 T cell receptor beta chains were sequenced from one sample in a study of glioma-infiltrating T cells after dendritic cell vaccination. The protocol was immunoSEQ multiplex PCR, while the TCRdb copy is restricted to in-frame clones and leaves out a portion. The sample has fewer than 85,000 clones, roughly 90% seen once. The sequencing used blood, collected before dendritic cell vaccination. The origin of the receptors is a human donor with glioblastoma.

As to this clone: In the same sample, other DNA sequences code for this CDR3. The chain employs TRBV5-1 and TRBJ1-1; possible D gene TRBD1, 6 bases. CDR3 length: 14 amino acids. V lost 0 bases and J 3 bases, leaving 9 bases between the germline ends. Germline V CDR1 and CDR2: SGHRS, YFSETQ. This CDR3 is CASSLAGGYTEAFF. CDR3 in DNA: TGCGCCAGCAGCTTGGCTGGGGGCTACACTGAAGCTTTCTTT.

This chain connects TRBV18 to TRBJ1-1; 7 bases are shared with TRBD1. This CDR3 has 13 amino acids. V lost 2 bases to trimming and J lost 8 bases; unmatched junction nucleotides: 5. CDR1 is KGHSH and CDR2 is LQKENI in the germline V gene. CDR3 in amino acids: CASSPGAGGEAFF. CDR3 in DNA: TGTGCCAGCTCACCAGGGGCAGGGGGGGAAGCTTTCTTT.

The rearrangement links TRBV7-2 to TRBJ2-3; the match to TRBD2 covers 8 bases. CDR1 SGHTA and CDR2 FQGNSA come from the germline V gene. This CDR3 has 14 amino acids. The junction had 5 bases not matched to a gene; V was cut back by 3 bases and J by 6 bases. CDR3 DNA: TGTGCCAGCAGCTTCCCCGGGAGGGTTGATACGCAGTATTTT. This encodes CASSFPGRVDTQYF.

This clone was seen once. CDR3 sequence (DNA): TGTGCCAGCAGCTTACTTATCTCTAGCACAGATACGCAGTATTTT. This codes for CASSLLISSTDTQYF. V gene TRBV7-8 combines with J gene TRBJ2-3; no clear D gene. CDR1 and CDR2 (germline): SGHVS, FQNEAQ. The CDR3 has 15 amino acids. Between the trimmed V and J ends, which lost 2 bases and 0 bases, there was a span of 9 bases. The full variable domain, its missing parts supplied by reference TRBV7-8 and TRBJ2-3, is GAGVSQSPRYKVAKRGQDVALRCDPISGHVSLFWYQQALGQGPEFLTYFQNEAQLDKSGLPSDRFFAERPEGSVSTLKIQRTQQEDSAVYLCASSLLISSTDTQYFGPGTRLTVL.

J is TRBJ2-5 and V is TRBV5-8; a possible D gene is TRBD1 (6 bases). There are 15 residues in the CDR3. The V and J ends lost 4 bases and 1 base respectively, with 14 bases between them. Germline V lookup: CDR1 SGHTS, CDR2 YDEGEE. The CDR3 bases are TGTGCCAGCAGCCCCGGACAGACCTCCCAAGAGACCCAGTACTTC. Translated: CASSPGQTSQETQYF.

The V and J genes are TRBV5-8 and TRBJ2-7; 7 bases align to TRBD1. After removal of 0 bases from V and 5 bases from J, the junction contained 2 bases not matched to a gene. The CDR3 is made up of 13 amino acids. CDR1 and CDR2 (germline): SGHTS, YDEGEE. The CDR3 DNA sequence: TGTGCCAGCAGCTTGGACAGGGGCAACGAGCAGTACTTC. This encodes CASSLDRGNEQYF.

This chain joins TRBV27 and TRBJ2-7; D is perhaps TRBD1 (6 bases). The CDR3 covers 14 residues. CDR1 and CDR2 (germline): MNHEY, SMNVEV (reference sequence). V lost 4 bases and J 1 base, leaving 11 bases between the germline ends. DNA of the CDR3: TGTGCCAGCAGTTCCCACAGGGTATCCTACGAGCAGTACTTC. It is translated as CASSSHRVSYEQYF.

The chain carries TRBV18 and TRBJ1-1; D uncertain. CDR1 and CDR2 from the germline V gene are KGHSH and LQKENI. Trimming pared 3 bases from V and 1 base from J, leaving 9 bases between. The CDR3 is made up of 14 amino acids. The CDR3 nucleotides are TGTGCCAGCTCACCCACCTCAGGGAACACTGAAGCTTTCTTT. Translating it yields CASSPTSGNTEAFF.

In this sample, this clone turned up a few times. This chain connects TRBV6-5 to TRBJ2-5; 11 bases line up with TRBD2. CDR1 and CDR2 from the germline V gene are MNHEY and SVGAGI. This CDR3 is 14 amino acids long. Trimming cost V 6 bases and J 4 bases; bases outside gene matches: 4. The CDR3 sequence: CASSLGLAGETQYF. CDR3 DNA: TGTGCCAGCAGCCTCGGACTAGCGGGAGAGACCCAGTACTTC.

The CDR3 DNA reads as TGTGCCAGCAGTTCCCAAGGGGGAGTGAACACTGAAGCTTTCTTT. Residues: CASSSQGGVNTEAFF. The rearrangement uses TRBV2 and TRBJ1-1; TRBD1 is a possible D gene (6 bases). Trimming pared 5 bases from V and 0 bases from J, leaving 13 bases between. CDR1 is SNHLY, CDR2 FYNNEI, per germline. This CDR3 is 15 amino acids long.

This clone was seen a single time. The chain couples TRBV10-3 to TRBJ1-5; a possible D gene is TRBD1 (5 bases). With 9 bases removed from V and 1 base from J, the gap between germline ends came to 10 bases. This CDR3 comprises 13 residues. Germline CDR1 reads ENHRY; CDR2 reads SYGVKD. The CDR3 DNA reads TGTGCCATTGGGGGGAGGAGCAATCAGCCCCAGCATTTT. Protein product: CAIGGRSNQPQHF.

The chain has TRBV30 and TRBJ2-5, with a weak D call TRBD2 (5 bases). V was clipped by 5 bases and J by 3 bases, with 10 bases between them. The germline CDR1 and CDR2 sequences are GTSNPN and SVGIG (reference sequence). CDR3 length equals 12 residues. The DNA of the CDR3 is TGTGCCTGGGGACTGGGAAAAGAGACCCAGTACTTC. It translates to CAWGLGKETQYF. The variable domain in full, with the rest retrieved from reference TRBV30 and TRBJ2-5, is SQTIHQWPATLVQPVGSPLSLECTVEGTSNPNLYWYRQAAGRGLQLLFYSVGIGQISSEVPQNLSASRPQDRQFILSSKKLLLSDSGFYLCAWGLGKETQYFGPGTRLLVL.

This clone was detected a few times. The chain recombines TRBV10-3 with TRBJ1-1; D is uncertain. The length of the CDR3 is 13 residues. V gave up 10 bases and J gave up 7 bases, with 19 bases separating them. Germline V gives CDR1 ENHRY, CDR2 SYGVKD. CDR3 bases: TGTGCCAGCACCGAACGTGAGGGTAGTGAAGCTTTCTTT. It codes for CASTEREGSEAFF.

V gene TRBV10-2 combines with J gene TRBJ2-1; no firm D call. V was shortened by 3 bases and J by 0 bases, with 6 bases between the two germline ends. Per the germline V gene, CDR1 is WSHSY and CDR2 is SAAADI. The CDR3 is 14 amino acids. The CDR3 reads CASSEVSSYNEQFF. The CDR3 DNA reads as TGCGCCAGCAGTGAAGTGAGCTCCTACAATGAGCAGTTCTTC.

This CDR3 is CAGQGLGTEAFF. Here the CDR3 DNA reads TGTGCCGGACAGGGTCTCGGGACTGAAGCTTTCTTT. The chain employs TRBV30 and TRBJ1-1, with 8 positions matching TRBD1. The junction had 7 bases not matched to a gene; V was cut back by 8 bases and J by 5 bases. The germline V gene encodes CDR1 GTSNPN and CDR2 SVGIG (reference sequence). The CDR3 has 12 amino acids.

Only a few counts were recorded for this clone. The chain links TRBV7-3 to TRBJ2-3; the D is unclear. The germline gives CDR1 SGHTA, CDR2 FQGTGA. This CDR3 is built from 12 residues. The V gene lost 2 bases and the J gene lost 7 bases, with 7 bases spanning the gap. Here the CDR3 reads CASSLDRNTQYF. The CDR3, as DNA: TGTGCCAGCAGCTTAGATAGAAATACGCAGTATTTT.

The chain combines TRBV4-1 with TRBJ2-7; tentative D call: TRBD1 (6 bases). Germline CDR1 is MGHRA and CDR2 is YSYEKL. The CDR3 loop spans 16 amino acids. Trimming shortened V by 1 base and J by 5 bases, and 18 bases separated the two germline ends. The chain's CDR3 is CASSQVVRGVMNEQYF. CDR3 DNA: TGCGCCAGCAGCCAAGTTGTCAGGGGAGTTATGAACGAGCAGTACTTC.

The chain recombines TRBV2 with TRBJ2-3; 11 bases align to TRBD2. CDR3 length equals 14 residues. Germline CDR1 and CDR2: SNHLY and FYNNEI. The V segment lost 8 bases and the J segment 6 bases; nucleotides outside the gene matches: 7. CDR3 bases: TGTGCCAGCGTAGCGGGAGGGCCAAGCGATACGCAGTATTTT. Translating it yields CASVAGGPSDTQYF. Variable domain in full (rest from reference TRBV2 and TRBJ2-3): EPEVTQTPSHQVTQMGQEVILRCVPISNHLYFYWYRQILGQKVEFLVSFYNNEISEKSEIFDDQFSVERPDGSNFTLKIRSTKLEDSAMYFCASVAGGPSDTQYFGPGTRLTVL.

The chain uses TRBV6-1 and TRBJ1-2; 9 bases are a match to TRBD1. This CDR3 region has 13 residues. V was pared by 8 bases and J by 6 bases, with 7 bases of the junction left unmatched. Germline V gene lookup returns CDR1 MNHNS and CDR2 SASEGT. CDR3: CASGQGLVDGYTF. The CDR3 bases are TGTGCCAGCGGACAGGGGCTAGTGGATGGCTACACCTTC.

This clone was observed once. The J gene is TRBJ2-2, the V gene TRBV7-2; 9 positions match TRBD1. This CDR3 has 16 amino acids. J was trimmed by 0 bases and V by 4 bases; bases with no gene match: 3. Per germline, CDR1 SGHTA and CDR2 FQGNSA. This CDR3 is CASSSRQGANTGELFF. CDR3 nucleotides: TGTGCCAGCAGCTCTCGACAGGGGGCGAACACCGGGGAGCTGTTTTTT.

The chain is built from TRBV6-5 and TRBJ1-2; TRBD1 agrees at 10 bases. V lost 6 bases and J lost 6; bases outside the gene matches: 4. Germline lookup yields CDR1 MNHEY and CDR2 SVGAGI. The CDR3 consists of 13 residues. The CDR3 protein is CASSRQGANGYTF. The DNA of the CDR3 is TGTGCCAGCAGCCGACAGGGGGCGAATGGCTACACCTTC.

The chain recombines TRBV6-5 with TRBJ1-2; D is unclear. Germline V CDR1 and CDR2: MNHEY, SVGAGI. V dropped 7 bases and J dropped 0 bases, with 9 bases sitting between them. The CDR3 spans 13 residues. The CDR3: CASKRSANYGYTF. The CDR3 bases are TGTGCCAGCAAACGCAGCGCTAACTATGGCTACACCTTC.

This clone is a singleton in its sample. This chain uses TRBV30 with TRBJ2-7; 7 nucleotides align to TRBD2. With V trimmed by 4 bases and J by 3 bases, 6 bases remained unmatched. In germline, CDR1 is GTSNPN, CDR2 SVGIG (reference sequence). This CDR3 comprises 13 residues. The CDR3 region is CAWTPSGLYEQYF. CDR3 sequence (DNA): TGTGCCTGGACGCCTAGCGGCCTCTACGAGCAGTACTTC. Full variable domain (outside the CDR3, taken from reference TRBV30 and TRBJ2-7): SQTIHQWPATLVQPVGSPLSLECTVEGTSNPNLYWYRQAAGRGLQLLFYSVGIGQISSEVPQNLSASRPQDRQFILSSKKLLLSDSGFYLCAWTPSGLYEQYFGPGTRLTVT.

CDR3 in amino acids: CASSVDTYTGELFF. For the CDR3, the DNA is TGTGCCAGCAGCGTAGACACCTACACCGGGGAGCTGTTTTTT. This chain connects TRBV9 to TRBJ2-2, with D uncertain. This CDR3 has 14 amino acids. Trimming cost V 0 bases and J 3 bases, with 6 bases left between them. CDR1 and CDR2 from the germline V gene are SGDLS and YYNGEE.

DNA for the CDR3: TGTGCCAGCAGTGAAGGCGGGAGGACCTACAATGAGCAGTTCTTC. As protein: CASSEGGRTYNEQFF. The V call is TRBV2, the J call TRBJ2-1; 8 nucleotides align to TRBD2. Germline CDR1 is SNHLY and CDR2 is FYNNEI. This CDR3 contains 15 residues. Unmatched junction bases numbered 1, after V lost 1 base and J lost 2 bases.

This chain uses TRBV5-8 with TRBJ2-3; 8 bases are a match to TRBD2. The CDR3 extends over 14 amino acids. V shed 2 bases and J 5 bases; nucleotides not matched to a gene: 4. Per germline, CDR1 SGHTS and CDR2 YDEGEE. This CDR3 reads CASSFSGGGDTQYF. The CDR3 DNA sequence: TGTGCCAGCAGCTTTTCGGGGGGGGGAGATACGCAGTATTTT.

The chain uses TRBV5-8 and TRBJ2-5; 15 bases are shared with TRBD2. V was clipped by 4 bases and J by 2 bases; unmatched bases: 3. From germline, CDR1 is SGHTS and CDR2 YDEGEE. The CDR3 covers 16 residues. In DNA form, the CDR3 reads TGTGCCAGCAGCCGGGGACTAGCGGGGGGACAAGAGACCCAGTACTTC. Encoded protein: CASSRGLAGGQETQYF.